The present TCR beta chain was sequenced within a study of T cells after yellow fever vaccination. The CDR3 consists of 12 residues. Germline lookup yields CDR1 MNHEY and CDR2 SMNVEV (reference sequence). Trimming stripped 8 bases from V and 0 bases from J, with 8 bases between. This clonotype was recorded many times. TCRdb recomputed calls from the 5' RACE reads with MiXCR, one row per CDR3 protein. In the table there are 25,000 to 30,000 distinct CDR3 sequences, more than 5% of which are singletons. This sequence was found in a man aged 30 to 45 who received the YFV17D yellow fever vaccine. This chain joins TRBV27 and TRBJ2-7; D ambiguous. This specimen consisted of CD8+ T cells sorted from PBMCs, obtained 10 days after the yellow fever booster vaccination. CDR3 nucleotides: TGTGCCAGCCGGGCAGCCTCCTACGAGCAGTACTTC. This codes for CASRAASYEQYF.